This entry lists 18 T cell receptor beta chains sequenced from one sample in a study of cytomegalovirus exposure and HLA in healthy donors. It was with 60 Vbeta and 13 Jbeta primers that the PCR ran. Sequencing was performed with immunoSEQ multiplex PCR; in TCRdb, only in-frame clones are kept and a portion is missing. This sample yields about 130,000 clones, of which about 11% are seen a single time; about 4.6% belongs to the top ten. Sequencing used PBMCs. These receptor sequences come from a woman in her late teens or twenties in good health and CMV-seropositive.

This chain uses TRBV10-1 with TRBJ2-1; TRBD2 matches 7 bases. Losses at the gene ends were 4 bases for V and 4 bases for J; bases not matched to a gene: 4. This CDR3 comprises 14 residues. Looked up from germline, CDR1 is WNHNN and CDR2 is SYGVQD (reference sequence). This CDR3 is CASSAAGSYNEQFF. The DNA of the CDR3 is TGCGCCAGCAGTGCAGCGGGGTCGTACAATGAGCAGTTCTTC.

This sequence joins TRBV10-3 and TRBJ2-7, with D unclear. This CDR3 has 12 residues. From germline, CDR1 is ENHRY and CDR2 SYGVKD. Trimming stripped 5 bases from V and 6 bases from J, with 11 bases between. CDR3 DNA: TGTGCCATCAGTATAGGTGAGCGCGAGCAGTACTTC. Its translation is CAISIGEREQYF.

The J gene is TRBJ2-1, the V gene TRBV2; D call uncertain. The CDR3 runs 11 residues. Germline V gene lookup returns CDR1 SNHLY and CDR2 FYNNEI. V lost 2 bases and J 7 bases, leaving 3 bases between the germline ends. The CDR3 reads CASSELNEQFF. The CDR3 nucleotides read TGTGCCAGCAGTGAACTTAATGAGCAGTTCTTC.

This clone occurred many times. This chain links TRBV11-2 with TRBJ2-5; D is uncertain. V lost 1 base and J 5 bases, leaving 14 bases between the germline ends. The germline CDR1 and CDR2 sequences are SGHAT and FQNNGV. This CDR3 spans 15 amino acids. The CDR3 is CASSLGATPVETQYF. The CDR3 DNA reads as TGTGCCAGCAGCTTAGGGGCGACCCCCGTGGAGACCCAGTACTTC. The variable domain in full, with the rest retrieved from reference TRBV11-2 and TRBJ2-5, is EAGVAQSPRYKIIEKRQSVAFWCNPISGHATLYWYQQILGQGPKLLIQFQNNGVVDDSQLPKDRFSAERLKGVDSTLKIQPAKLEDSAVYLCASSLGATPVETQYFGPGTRLLVL.

This clone was recorded a few times. The chain couples TRBV28 to TRBJ2-3; D might be TRBD1 (5 bases). The germline gives CDR1 MDHEN, CDR2 SYDVKM. The CDR3 covers 17 residues. Trimming shortened V by 5 bases and J by 1 base, and 19 bases separated the two germline ends. The CDR3 coding sequence is TGTGCCAGCAGTCCTCTTAAGGGGCCTGCCGGCACAGATACGCAGTATTTT. This sequence encodes CASSPLKGPAGTDTQYF.

On this clone itself: The same CDR3 also results from other DNA sequences found in this sample. The chain recombines TRBV18 with TRBJ1-4; perhaps TRBD1 as D (5 bases). Trimming shortened V by 2 bases and J by 1 base, and 5 bases separated the two germline ends. CDR3 length: 14 amino acids. The germline CDR1 and CDR2 sequences are KGHSH and LQKENI. For the CDR3, the DNA is TGTGCCAGCTCACCAAGGGGAACTAATGAAAAACTGTTTTTT. This encodes CASSPRGTNEKLFF.

This clone was seen only once. The chain recombines TRBV27 with TRBJ1-2; TRBD1 matches at 9 bases. This CDR3 contains 15 residues. Germline V gives CDR1 MNHEY, CDR2 SMNVEV (reference sequence). V gave up 5 bases and J gave up 10 bases; unmatched junction bases: 14. CDR3 sequence (DNA): TGTGCCAGCAGTCCATCACAGGGGGCGCGGGCTGACTACACCTTC. This gives the protein CASSPSQGARADYTF.

This clone turned up a few times. V gene TRBV5-1 combines with J gene TRBJ2-5; TRBD1 might be the D (5 bases). Trimming took off 0 bases at V and 3 bases at J, with 15 bases between the two ends. This CDR3 has 16 residues. Germline CDR1 is SGHRS and CDR2 is YFSETQ. CDR3 coding DNA: TGCGCCAGCAGCTTGGGGTGGGGCGCACGGGAAGAGACCCAGTACTTC. Amino acid sequence: CASSLGWGAREETQYF.

The chain carries TRBV9 and TRBJ2-5; 9 bases are a match to TRBD1. The CDR3 extends over 16 amino acids. Trimming at V came to 3 bases and at J to 5 bases, leaving 11 bases not matched to a gene. Germline V gives CDR1 SGDLS, CDR2 YYNGEE. CDR3 sequence (DNA): TGTGCCAGCAGCGACGGACAGGGGATAGTTAAGGAGACCCAGTACTTC. Its protein is CASSDGQGIVKETQYF.

V is TRBV29-1 and J is TRBJ2-1; D not resolved. The CDR3 consists of 11 residues. V was shortened by 7 bases and J by 5 bases, with 9 bases between the two germline ends. The V gene's germline CDR1 is SQVTM and CDR2 ANQGSEA. CDR3 coding DNA: TGCAGCGCCTCCCGGGACAATGAGCAGTTCTTC. Amino acid sequence: CSASRDNEQFF.

This clone was counted between two and nine times. The chain uses TRBV6-1 and TRBJ2-3; D remains unclear. The germline V gene has CDR1 MNHNS and CDR2 SASEGT. Deletions cut 6 bases from V and 0 bases from J, with 13 bases between. The CDR3 is 15 residues long. CDR3 sequence: CASRGSSSSTDTQYF. CDR3 nucleotide sequence: TGTGCCAGCAGGGGTAGCAGCTCTAGCACAGATACGCAGTATTTT.

This clone has only a few counts. The chain recombines TRBV7-3 with TRBJ2-3; 8 nucleotides line up with TRBD2. In germline, CDR1 is SGHTA, CDR2 FQGTGA. V trimming: 5 bases; J trimming: 2 bases; junction bases outside the gene matches: 6. This CDR3 is built from 15 residues. The CDR3 bases are TGTGCCAGCAGCCCGAGCGGGGGAATCACAGATACGCAGTATTTT. It yields the protein CASSPSGGITDTQYF.

In its sample, this clone was seen a few times. V and J are TRBV7-9 and TRBJ1-1, with TRBD1 matching over 8 bases. Germline values: CDR1 SEHNR, CDR2 FQNEAQ (reference sequence). This CDR3 contains 14 residues. V shed 1 base, J shed 5 bases, and the junction held 3 bases outside the gene matches. CDR3 DNA sequence: TGTGCCAGCAGCTTAGAGCAGGGGGCAACTGAAGCTTTCTTT. Residues: CASSLEQGATEAFF.

This rearrangement joins TRBV29-1 to TRBJ1-2; no firm D call. This CDR3 region has 13 residues. V was clipped by 5 bases and J by 0 bases, with 10 bases between them. Germline CDR1 reads SQVTM; CDR2 reads ANQGSEA. CDR3 protein: CSVPGLANYGYTF. For the CDR3, the DNA is TGCAGCGTTCCAGGCTTAGCTAACTATGGCTACACCTTC.

This clone was counted only a few times. The rearrangement joins TRBV6-1 to TRBJ2-6, with TRBD2 as a possible D gene (5 bases). Germline assignment: CDR1 MNHNS and CDR2 SASEGT. CDR3 size: 14 residues. Between the trimmed V and J ends, which lost 10 bases and 4 bases, there was a span of 14 bases. CDR3 sequence: CATDAGFGANVLTF. The CDR3 DNA reads as TGTGCCACCGACGCGGGTTTCGGGGCCAACGTCCTGACTTTC.

The V call is TRBV5-1, the J call TRBJ2-3; D ambiguous. Trimming stripped 7 bases from V and 1 base from J, with 13 bases between. The CDR3 has 14 amino acids. Germline CDR1 is SGHRS and CDR2 is YFSETQ. CDR3 sequence reads: CASGGPQGTDTQYF. CDR3 DNA sequence: TGCGCCAGCGGTGGGCCCCAGGGCACAGATACGCAGTATTTT. Based on the CDR3 plus reference TRBV5-1 and TRBJ2-3, the full variable domain is KAGVTQTPRYLIKTRGQQVTLSCSPISGHRSVSWYQQTPGQGLQFLFEYFSETQRNKGNFPGRFSGRQFSNSRSEMNVSTLELGDSALYLCASGGPQGTDTQYFGPGTRLTVL.

This clone was seen only a few times. This sequence joins TRBV5-1 and TRBJ2-5; 8 bases fit TRBD1. This CDR3 has 14 amino acids. V lost 4 bases to trimming and J lost 5 bases; unmatched junction nucleotides: 7. In germline, CDR1 is SGHRS, CDR2 YFSETQ. CDR3 protein: CASSPGQGWETQYF. DNA for the CDR3: TGCGCCAGCAGCCCCGGACAGGGCTGGGAGACCCAGTACTTC. The variable domain in full, completed from reference TRBV5-1 and TRBJ2-5, reads KAGVTQTPRYLIKTRGQQVTLSCSPISGHRSVSWYQQTPGQGLQFLFEYFSETQRNKGNFPGRFSGRQFSNSRSEMNVSTLELGDSALYLCASSPGQGWETQYFGPGTRLLVL.

The V and J genes are TRBV21-1 and TRBJ1-4; no DNA check was done on the table's D call, TRBD1. TRBV21-1 is assigned pseudogene status. The CDR3 loop spans 18 amino acids. CDR3 loop: CASTPGQGGKTTYEKLFF. Here the CDR3 DNA reads TGTGCCAGCACCCCCGGACAGGGTGGAAAGACAACTTATGAAAAACTGTTTTTT.